The rows below give T cell receptor beta chains drawn from one sample of a study of cytomegalovirus exposure and HLA in healthy donors. Sequencing was performed with immunoSEQ multiplex PCR; in TCRdb, only in-frame clones are kept and a portion is missing. Of some 49,000 clones in the sample, roughly 94% were seen once. The sample taken for sequencing was PBMCs. These receptor sequences come from a woman aged 18-35 years in good health and CMV-seropositive. Each CDR3 is given with its conserved first and last residue. Each record gives: clone size, V gene, D gene, J gene, CDR3 DNA, CDR3 protein. A D gene is named only where the DNA matches it firmly. Clone size, where shown, is once, few, many, or a class for clones that have expanded.

clone_size: -; v_call: TRBV30; d_call: TRBD2; j_call: TRBJ2-7; cdr3_nt: TGTGCCTGGAGTGGACTAGCGGGGCGGCTGGGTTACGAGCAGTACTTC; cdr3_aa: CAWSGLAGRLGYEQYF
clone_size: -; v_call: TRBV27; d_call: -; j_call: TRBJ1-6; cdr3_nt: TGTGCCAGCAGTTCCGACAGGTCTGTCTCACCCCTCCACTTT; cdr3_aa: CASSSDRSVSPLHF
clone_size: -; v_call: TRBV4-1; d_call: TRBD2; j_call: TRBJ2-1; cdr3_nt: TGCGCCAGCAGCCAAGATCCTAGCGGAGTCAATGAGCAGTTCTTC; cdr3_aa: CASSQDPSGVNEQFF
clone_size: -; v_call: TRBV11-3; d_call: TRBD2; j_call: TRBJ2-1; cdr3_nt: TGTGCCAGCAGCGCCAGGACTAGCGTCGTAGAGGATGAGCAGTTCTTC; cdr3_aa: CASSARTSVVEDEQFF
clone_size: few; v_call: TRBV7-2; d_call: -; j_call: TRBJ1-1; cdr3_nt: TGTGCCAGCAGCTTATCGGGGGACACTGAAGCTTTCTTT; cdr3_aa: CASSLSGDTEAFF
clone_size: -; v_call: TRBV5-6; d_call: -; j_call: TRBJ1-5; cdr3_nt: TGTGCCAGCAGCTTTCAGTCCCAGCCCCAGCATTTT; cdr3_aa: CASSFQSQPQHF
clone_size: -; v_call: TRBV6-1; d_call: TRBD1; j_call: TRBJ1-5; cdr3_nt: TGTGCCAGCAATGACAGGGAAGGACAGCCCCAGCATTTT; cdr3_aa: CASNDREGQPQHF
clone_size: few; v_call: TRBV9; d_call: -; j_call: TRBJ2-3; cdr3_nt: TGTGCCACTCAGGGGATTGTGAACACAGATACGCAGTATTTT; cdr3_aa: CATQGIVNTDTQYF
clone_size: -; v_call: TRBV7-2; d_call: TRBD2; j_call: TRBJ2-1; cdr3_nt: TGTGCCAGCAGACAGGGACTAGCGGGAAACAATGAGCAGTTCTTC; cdr3_aa: CASRQGLAGNNEQFF
clone_size: -; v_call: TRBV11-3; d_call: TRBD1; j_call: TRBJ1-2; cdr3_nt: TGTGCCAGCAGCGAGGACAGGGACTATGGCTACACCTTC; cdr3_aa: CASSEDRDYGYTF
clone_size: -; v_call: TRBV15; d_call: -; j_call: TRBJ1-4; cdr3_nt: TGTGCCACCAGCAGAGTCGTAGGTGTGGGAGGTGATGAAAAACTGTTTTTT; cdr3_aa: CATSRVVGVGGDEKLFF
clone_size: -; v_call: TRBV27; d_call: TRBD1; j_call: TRBJ1-2; cdr3_nt: TGTGCCAGCAGCAATAGACAGGGGGGAGGCTACACCTTC; cdr3_aa: CASSNRQGGGYTF
clone_size: -; v_call: TRBV28; d_call: -; j_call: TRBJ2-7; cdr3_nt: TGTGCCAGCAGTTTATCCGCAGGGGAGAGCTCCGAGCAGTACTTC; cdr3_aa: CASSLSAGESSEQYF
clone_size: once; v_call: TRBV7-2; d_call: TRBD1; j_call: TRBJ2-7; cdr3_nt: TGTGCCAGCAGTTCTCCGCAGGGGGCCTACGAGCAGTACTTC; cdr3_aa: CASSSPQGAYEQYF
clone_size: -; v_call: TRBV7-9; d_call: -; j_call: TRBJ1-1; cdr3_nt: TGTGCCAGCAGCCCCAATGCCCCACAGGGTGTCACTGAAGCTTTCTTT; cdr3_aa: CASSPNAPQGVTEAFF
clone_size: -; v_call: TRBV27; d_call: -; j_call: TRBJ2-7; cdr3_nt: TGTGCCAGCAGTCGATTAGCGGATAACTCCTACGAGCAGTACTTC; cdr3_aa: CASSRLADNSYEQYF
clone_size: -; v_call: TRBV21-1; d_call: -; j_call: TRBJ1-5; cdr3_nt: TGTGCCAGCAGCAAAGGGCGGTGGGGGGATTATCGCAATCAGCCCCAGCATTTT; cdr3_aa: CASSKGRWGDYRNQPQHF
clone_size: -; v_call: TRBV27; d_call: -; j_call: TRBJ2-2; cdr3_nt: TGTGCCAGCAGTTTATTCGCGGTCACCGGGGAGCTGTTTTTT; cdr3_aa: CASSLFAVTGELFF
clone_size: -; v_call: TRBV6-1; d_call: -; j_call: TRBJ2-5; cdr3_nt: TGTGCCAGCAGTGAAGGGGGGCTAGCGGTAGAGACCCAGTACTTC; cdr3_aa: CASSEGGLAVETQYF
clone_size: -; v_call: TRBV27; d_call: -; j_call: TRBJ1-1; cdr3_nt: TGTGCCAGCAGTTTATTCTCAGAGAACACTGAAGCTTTCTTT; cdr3_aa: CASSLFSENTEAFF
clone_size: once; v_call: TRBV5-1; d_call: TRBD2; j_call: TRBJ2-7; cdr3_nt: TGCGCCAGCAGCTTTACTAGCGGGAGGACTACCTACGAGCAGTACTTC; cdr3_aa: CASSFTSGRTTYEQYF
clone_size: -; v_call: TRBV5-1; d_call: -; j_call: TRBJ2-5; cdr3_nt: TGCGCCAGCAGCCCCTTAGGCAGGGGAGATGAGACCCAGTACTTC; cdr3_aa: CASSPLGRGDETQYF
clone_size: -; v_call: TRBV19; d_call: TRBD1; j_call: TRBJ1-6; cdr3_nt: TGTGCCAGTAGCATCAACCGGGACAGGGGGCGCGGGGCCACGCCCGATTTCTATTCACCCCTCCACTTT; cdr3_aa: CASSINRDRGRGATPDFYSPLHF
clone_size: -; v_call: TRBV2; d_call: TRBD1; j_call: TRBJ2-3; cdr3_nt: TGTGCCAGCAGTGATTACGAGGGGGCGAAGGGGACAGATACGCAGTATTTT; cdr3_aa: CASSDYEGAKGTDTQYF
clone_size: -; v_call: TRBV28; d_call: TRBD1; j_call: TRBJ2-7; cdr3_nt: TGTGCCAGCAGTTTGGACAGGGCCTACGAGCAGTACTTC; cdr3_aa: CASSLDRAYEQYF
clone_size: -; v_call: TRBV10-3; d_call: TRBD2; j_call: TRBJ2-3; cdr3_nt: TGTGCCATCAGTGCGGAAATGACTAGCGGCACAGATACGCAGTATTTT; cdr3_aa: CAISAEMTSGTDTQYF
clone_size: -; v_call: TRBV19; d_call: -; j_call: TRBJ1-5; cdr3_nt: TGTGCCAGTAAGGTCCAGGGTCCGAATCAGCCCCAGCATTTT; cdr3_aa: CASKVQGPNQPQHF
clone_size: -; v_call: TRBV28; d_call: -; j_call: TRBJ2-1; cdr3_nt: TGTGCCAGCAGTTTATCAGCGGATCCCTACAATGAGCAGTTCTTC; cdr3_aa: CASSLSADPYNEQFF
clone_size: -; v_call: TRBV5-6; d_call: TRBD1; j_call: TRBJ1-2; cdr3_nt: TGTGCCAGCAGCTGGCAGGGGGCAGCTGGCTACACCTTC; cdr3_aa: CASSWQGAAGYTF
clone_size: -; v_call: TRBV7-6; d_call: -; j_call: TRBJ2-7; cdr3_nt: TGTGCCAGCAGCGACAGATTTTCCTACGAGCAGTACTTC; cdr3_aa: CASSDRFSYEQYF
clone_size: -; v_call: TRBV13; d_call: TRBD2; j_call: TRBJ2-1; cdr3_nt: TGTGCCAGCGGGACTAGGATTTCCAATGAGCAGTTCTTC; cdr3_aa: CASGTRISNEQFF
clone_size: once; v_call: TRBV9; d_call: -; j_call: TRBJ2-2; cdr3_nt: TGTGCCAGCAGCACACCGAACACCGGGGAGCTGTTTTTT; cdr3_aa: CASSTPNTGELFF
clone_size: -; v_call: TRBV5-4; d_call: -; j_call: TRBJ2-2; cdr3_nt: TGTGCCAGCAGCTTGGAGGGAGCGAACACCGGGGAGCTGTTTTTT; cdr3_aa: CASSLEGANTGELFF
clone_size: -; v_call: TRBV7-2; d_call: -; j_call: TRBJ1-6; cdr3_nt: TGTGCCAGCAGCCCCGGGAGGGCGGGTTCCTATAATTCACCCCTCCACTTT; cdr3_aa: CASSPGRAGSYNSPLHF
clone_size: once; v_call: TRBV10-3; d_call: TRBD2; j_call: TRBJ2-3; cdr3_nt: TGTGCCATCAGTCCCACTAGCGCAGCCACAGATACGCAGTATTTT; cdr3_aa: CAISPTSAATDTQYF
clone_size: -; v_call: TRBV5-1; d_call: -; j_call: TRBJ2-5; cdr3_nt: TGCGCCAGCAGCTTGATCTTTAACCCCGAGGAGACCCAGTACTTC; cdr3_aa: CASSLIFNPEETQYF
clone_size: -; v_call: TRBV27; d_call: TRBD1; j_call: TRBJ1-2; cdr3_nt: TGTGCCAGCAGTCCATACGACAGGGGTTTCTATGGCTACACCTTC; cdr3_aa: CASSPYDRGFYGYTF
clone_size: -; v_call: TRBV6-1; d_call: -; j_call: TRBJ1-5; cdr3_nt: TGTGCCAGCAGTGATGGAGCAGGGTCTGGCCAGCCCCAGCATTTT; cdr3_aa: CASSDGAGSGQPQHF
clone_size: -; v_call: TRBV4-3; d_call: TRBD1; j_call: TRBJ1-4; cdr3_nt: TGCGCCAGCAGCCAAGAGACAGGGGGCTCTGAAAAACTGTTTTTT; cdr3_aa: CASSQETGGSEKLFF
clone_size: -; v_call: TRBV5-5; d_call: TRBD1; j_call: TRBJ1-5; cdr3_nt: TGTGCCAGCAGCAAGGGACAGACGGGTCAGCCCCAGCATTTT; cdr3_aa: CASSKGQTGQPQHF